These 15 T cell receptor beta chains originate from one sample sequenced in a study of T cell responses to AZD1222 COVID-19 vaccine. Sequencing was performed with immunoSEQ multiplex PCR; in TCRdb, only in-frame clones are kept and a portion is missing. The top ten hold 6.5% to 8.5% of the sample, which has around 140,000 clones, 75% to 95% seen once. The material sequenced was peripheral blood, taken on day 0 of AZD1222 vaccination. The receptors were sampled from an adult in good health.

The CDR3 DNA reads TGCGCCAGCAGTGACGAAGCAGACTATGGCTACACCTTC. It encodes CASSDEADYGYTF. The chain employs TRBV10-2 and TRBJ1-2; D not resolved. V lost 3 bases and J 3 bases, leaving 8 bases between the germline ends. Germline CDR1 WSHSY, CDR2 SAAADI. The CDR3 covers 13 residues.

The chain links TRBV7-3 to TRBJ2-5; D not certain. Looked up from germline, CDR1 is SGHTA and CDR2 is FQGTGA. CDR3 length: 14 residues. V was cut by 3 bases and J by 0 bases, with 8 bases left in between. CDR3 protein: CASSFGLDQETQYF. In DNA, the CDR3 is TGTGCCAGCAGCTTCGGGTTGGACCAAGAGACCCAGTACTTC.

This sequence joins TRBV9 and TRBJ1-4, with D unresolved. Trimming cost V 3 bases and J 10 bases, with 13 bases left between them. The CDR3 extends over 13 amino acids. Germline V gives CDR1 SGDLS, CDR2 YYNGEE. CDR3 sequence: CASSEGLERKLFF. CDR3 sequence (DNA): TGTGCCAGCAGCGAGGGTTTAGAAAGAAAACTGTTTTTT.

The chain combines TRBV9 with TRBJ2-2, with no clear D. Deletions cut 0 bases from V and 6 bases from J, with 6 bases between. The V gene's germline CDR1 is SGDLS and CDR2 YYNGEE. The CDR3 is made up of 13 amino acids. DNA for the CDR3: TGTGCCAGCAGCGTAGTGAGCGCCGGGGAGCTGTTTTTT. Encoded protein: CASSVVSAGELFF.

This clone was found once. Here the CDR3 DNA reads TGTGCCAGCTCACCATTTGGCAATGAGCAGTTCTTC. Protein product: CASSPFGNEQFF. The chain uses TRBV18 and TRBJ2-1; no clear D. The CDR3 is 12 amino acids. V gave up 2 bases and J gave up 6 bases, with 5 bases separating them. Germline V gene lookup returns CDR1 KGHSH and CDR2 LQKENI. The whole variable domain, filled in from reference TRBV18 and TRBJ2-1, reads NAGVMQNPRHLVRRRGQEARLRCSPMKGHSHVYWYRQLPEEGLKFMVYLQKENIIDESGMPKERFSAEFPKEGPSILRIQQVVRGDSAAYFCASSPFGNEQFFGPGTRLTVL.

Comments on this clone: At one of its ends the junction is not consistent with the germline gene, which may arise from a read error. The chain is built from TRBV6-1 and TRBJ2-2; 10 bases line up with TRBD1. Germline loops: CDR1 MNHNS, CDR2 SASEGT. The CDR3 contains 15 residues. This chain's CDR3 is CASREGTGVAGELFF. The CDR3 coding sequence is TGTGCCAGCAGAGAAGGGACAGGGGTTGCCGGGGAGCTGTTTTTT.

V and J are TRBV9 and TRBJ2-1; D possibly corresponds to TRBD1 (5 bases). With 0 bases removed from V and 0 bases from J, the gap between germline ends came to 7 bases. Germline values: CDR1 SGDLS, CDR2 YYNGEE. The CDR3 is 15 amino acids. CDR3 sequence reads: CASSVDDSSYNEQFF. CDR3 nucleotide sequence: TGTGCCAGCAGCGTAGATGACAGCTCCTACAATGAGCAGTTCTTC.

This sequence joins TRBV11-2 and TRBJ1-1; 7 bases fit TRBD1. CDR1 SGHAT and CDR2 FQNNGV come from the germline V gene. V shed 5 bases and J 1 base; nucleotides not matched to a gene: 7. CDR3 length equals 15 residues. The CDR3 protein is CASSRKTGWNTEAFF. The CDR3 bases are TGTGCCAGCAGCCGAAAGACAGGGTGGAACACTGAAGCTTTCTTT.

This chain uses TRBV7-9 with TRBJ2-1; 11 bases agree with TRBD1. Germline trimming cut 4 bases from V and 3 bases from J; bases unmatched to any gene: 2. The CDR3 is 15 residues long. CDR1 SEHNR and CDR2 FQNEAQ come from the germline V gene (reference sequence). Here the CDR3 reads CASSSGTGGYNEQFF. The CDR3 nucleotides are TGTGCCAGCAGCTCAGGGACAGGGGGCTACAATGAGCAGTTCTTC.

V gene TRBV10-2 combines with J gene TRBJ1-1; perhaps TRBD1 as D (5 bases). The CDR3 contains 14 residues. The V end lost 8 bases, the J end lost 1 base, and 14 bases lay between the germline ends. Germline assignment: CDR1 WSHSY and CDR2 SAAADI. The CDR3 is CASCWGNTNTEAFF. The CDR3 coding sequence is TGCGCCAGCTGCTGGGGGAATACGAACACTGAAGCTTTCTTT.

This clone is termed medium-sized. The genes are TRBV25-1 and TRBJ2-2, with 7 bases fitting TRBD1. Losses at the gene ends were 2 bases for V and 7 bases for J; bases not matched to a gene: 1. CDR3 size: 13 residues. The germline V gene encodes CDR1 MGHDK and CDR2 SYGVNS. CDR3 in DNA: TGTGCCAGCAGTGAAGGGGACAGCGGGGAGCTGTTTTTT. Translation gives CASSEGDSGELFF.

V gene TRBV5-4 combines with J gene TRBJ2-2, with 7 bases identical to TRBD1. The CDR3 is 17 residues long. The V and J ends lost 4 bases and 1 base, in that order; junction bases with no gene match: 10. Germline CDR1 is SGHNT and CDR2 is YYREEE (reference sequence). CDR3 amino acids: CASSGNSGTVNTGELFF. CDR3 in DNA: TGTGCCAGCAGCGGCAACTCCGGGACAGTGAACACCGGGGAGCTGTTTTTT.

The rearrangement uses TRBV11-3 and TRBJ2-7; tentative D call: TRBD2 (5 bases). Germline V gene sequence: CDR1 SGHNT, CDR2 YENEEA. The ends were cut back, 5 bases at V and 3 bases at J, with 8 bases in the middle. The CDR3 length is 12 residues. CDR3 coding DNA: TGTGCCAGCAGCCAGGCGGGCTACGAGCAGTACTTC. It specifies CASSQAGYEQYF.

This chain uses TRBV3-1 (or the pseudogene TRBV3-2) with TRBJ1-1; D gene ambiguous. V lost 1 base to trimming and J lost 7 bases, with 10 bases between them. CDR1 is LGHDT, CDR2 YNNKEL, per germline (reference sequence). The CDR3 runs 13 residues. DNA of the CDR3: TGTGCCAGCAGCCAAGTAGGATTTGGTGAAGCTTTCTTT. Translating it yields CASSQVGFGEAFF.

This chain links TRBV19 with TRBJ1-4; 7 bases match TRBD1. Per the germline V gene, CDR1 is LNHDA and CDR2 is SQIVND (reference sequence). V lost 0 bases and J lost 7; bases outside the gene matches: 8. The CDR3 consists of 16 residues. The CDR3 protein is CASSIDQGGWGEKLFF. In nucleotides, the CDR3 is TGTGCCAGTAGTATAGACCAGGGGGGCTGGGGTGAAAAACTGTTTTTT.